The 4 T cell receptor beta chains below were found in one sample sequenced in a study of T cells after somatic rescue of genetic block. TCRdb's copy holds only in-frame clones and misses some; the assay was immunoSEQ multiplex PCR. The table includes roughly 110,000 clones, about 89% detected once. Sequenced input: peripheral blood mononuclear cells (PBMCs). The receptor set was obtained from a woman aged 18-35 years.

The chain recombines TRBV4-2 with TRBJ1-1; D possibly corresponds to TRBD1 (6 bases). The CDR3 covers 16 residues. CDR1 and CDR2 (germline): LGHNA, YNFKEQ. The V gene lost 0 bases and the J gene lost 4 bases, with 15 bases spanning the gap. The CDR3: CASSQEGGRVVTEAFF. CDR3 coding DNA: TGTGCCAGCAGCCAAGAGGGGGGCAGGGTGGTCACTGAAGCTTTCTTT.

In this sample, this clone turned up once. V usage is TRBV6-6 and J usage is TRBJ1-1, with no clear D. Germline V lookup: CDR1 MNHNY, CDR2 SVGAGI (reference sequence). This CDR3 has 12 residues. Between the trimmed V and J ends, which lost 7 bases and 1 base, there was a span of 7 bases. The CDR3 bases are TGTGCCAGCACCTGGGGGAACACTGAAGCTTTCTTT. Amino acids: CASTWGNTEAFF.

This chain connects TRBV7-2 to TRBJ2-2, with TRBD1 as a possible D gene (5 bases). Trimming left V 3 bases short and J 0 bases short, with 8 bases between. The CDR3 is 15 residues long. The V gene's germline CDR1 is SGHTA and CDR2 FQGNSA. The DNA of the CDR3 is TGTGCCAGCAGCTTTCAGACAGCGAACACCGGGGAGCTGTTTTTT. As protein: CASSFQTANTGELFF.

This clone was counted a single time. The gene calls are TRBV7-9 and TRBJ2-2, with D possibly TRBD1 on 5 matching bases. The CDR3 runs 15 residues. Germline V gene lookup returns CDR1 SEHNR and CDR2 FQNEAQ (reference sequence). V dropped 0 bases and J dropped 2 bases, with 7 bases sitting between them. The DNA of the CDR3 is TGTGCCAGCAGCTTAGCAGGGGAAAACACCGGGGAGCTGTTTTTT. Translated: CASSLAGENTGELFF. The full variable domain, with the rest looked up from reference TRBV7-9 and TRBJ2-2, is DTGVSQNPRHKITKRGQNVTFRCDPISEHNRLYWYRQTLGQGPEFLTYFQNEAQLEKSRLLSDRFSAERPKGSFSTLEIQRTEQGDSAMYLCASSLAGENTGELFFGEGSRLTVL.